This TCR beta chain is drawn from a study of cytomegalovirus exposure and HLA in healthy donors. Study-level points and caveats: Most sequenced TCRs were rare (though some public TCRs occurred in many donors). Some V segments could not be told apart, so they were left out, TRBV6-2 and TRBV6-3 among them.

This clone occurred a few times. No antigen is known for it. CDR3 size: 16 residues. V lost 5 bases to trimming and J lost 1 base; unmatched junction nucleotides: 7. Germline loops: CDR1 LNHDA, CDR2 SQIVND (reference sequence). The PCR made use of 60 Vbeta and 13 Jbeta primers. Assay used: immunoSEQ multiplex PCR; TCRdb lists only in-frame clones, some missing. Of tens of thousands of clones listed, roughly 63% are singletons. This rearrangement joins TRBV19 to TRBJ2-3; 9 bases line up with TRBD2. The source of this sequence is a woman in her 30s in good health and CMV-seronegative. The sample was PBMCs. The CDR3 sequence: CASSPQERGGTDTQYF. DNA for the CDR3: TGTGCCAGTAGTCCCCAGGAGCGGGGGGGCACAGATACGCAGTATTTT.